The table lists the clone carrying this TCR beta chain with a count of one. Assay: immunoSEQ multiplex PCR; the TCRdb copy retains only in-frame clones and omits some. The sample has 2 million to 3 million clones, more than 90% seen once. Germline V lookup: CDR1 SGHTA, CDR2 FQGTGA. The V segment lost 3 bases and the J segment 0 bases; nucleotides outside the gene matches: 4. The CDR3 extends over 17 amino acids. These data originate in a study of shared clonotypes between healthy human individuals. In the study overall: Aged 18 to 49, the donors were a couple of women and three men. Each donor contributed plates that comprised three CD4 naive, three CD4 memory, two CD8 naive and one CD8 memory.

The chain is built from TRBV7-3 and TRBJ2-3; TRBD2 agrees at 12 bases. Sequencing was carried out using naive CD4+ T cells sorted from blood. Specified subset: CD45RA+ positively selected. The origin of this receptor is a young man in good health. In DNA form, the CDR3 reads TGTGCCAGCAGCTTTTCTAGCGGGGGGGCTAGCACAGATACGCAGTATTTT. Translated, it gives CASSFSSGGASTDTQYF.